The 8 T cell receptor beta chains in this list originate from one sample, sequenced in a study of PD-1 blockade in classical Hodgkin lymphoma (dated by TCRdb to about 2020). Preparation of the library involved the immunoSEQ multiplex PCR assay. Drawn from immuneACCESS, this table holds only the in-frame rearrangements with V and J called that TCRdb kept. Clones are partly lost; checked studies trace under half to an unresolved V gene and leave the rest unexplained. This sample comprises tens of thousands of clones, 88% of them detected only once. The ten largest clones add up to roughly 1.2% of the sample. Sample time point, as interpreted from the label and publication: newly diagnosed, previously untreated cHL patient sample. Using a Miltenyi CD4+ T cell isolation kit, CD4+ T cells were purified from thawed PBMCs through magnetic negative selection. Material: CD4+ T cells from blood. The receptor set was obtained from a human donor with classical Hodgkin lymphoma.

CDR3 sequence reads: CASSESLGTGYEQYV. The CDR3 DNA is TGTGCCAGCAGTGAATCCCTAGGCACTGGCTACGAGCAGTACGTC. The gene calls are TRBV6-1 and TRBJ2-7; D remains ambiguous. Germline V CDR1 and CDR2: MNHNS, SASEGT. V lost 2 bases and J lost 3, with 14 bases in between. This CDR3 contains 15 residues.

This clone was seen just once. The chain is built from TRBV6-1 and TRBJ1-2; 7 bases map to TRBD1. Germline V CDR1 and CDR2: MNHNS, SASEGT. Trimming removed 4 bases from V and 3 bases from J; junction bases left unmatched: 8. The CDR3 is 15 residues long. The CDR3 region has the DNA TGTGCCAGCAGTGTGAGAGACAGGGTCGACTATGGCTACACCTTC. This translates into CASSVRDRVDYGYTF.

The CDR3 DNA is TGTGCCAGCGCCCCCACGAGTCCGGGGGCGGGAGATACGCAGTATTTT. As protein: CASAPTSPGAGDTQYF. The rearrangement joins TRBV25-1 to TRBJ2-3, with D perhaps given as TRBD1 or TRBD2 (6 bases each). This CDR3 has 16 amino acids. Trimming removed 8 bases from V and 5 bases from J, with 23 bases in between. Germline V gives CDR1 MGHDK, CDR2 SYGVNS.

This clone was observed a few times. The CDR3 sequence: CASSFTGEDYEQYV. For the CDR3, the DNA is TGTGCCAGCAGTTTCACAGGGGAGGACTACGAGCAGTACGTC. This chain links TRBV27 with TRBJ2-7; TRBD1 is a possible D gene (7 bases). Trimming cost V 3 bases and J 3 bases, with 12 bases left between them. The CDR3 runs 14 residues. Germline V gene sequence: CDR1 MNHEY, CDR2 SMNVEV (reference sequence).

This clone was seen a single time. The rearrangement uses TRBV7-9 and TRBJ2-5; TRBD2 matches 11 bases. Germline CDR1 SEHNR, CDR2 FQNEAQ (reference sequence). CDR3 length: 15 residues. J was trimmed by 4 bases and V by 0 bases; bases with no gene match: 1. CDR3 residues: CASSLALAGGETQYF. The DNA of the CDR3 is TGTGCCAGCAGCTTAGCCCTAGCGGGAGGAGAGACCCAGTACTTC.

The chain joins TRBV27 to TRBJ2-5; D perhaps matches TRBD2 (5 bases). Per the germline V gene, CDR1 is MNHEY and CDR2 is SMNVEV (reference sequence). This CDR3 comprises 14 residues. V was trimmed by 4 bases and J by 2 bases, leaving 11 bases between them. The CDR3: CASSSFRGQETQYF. The CDR3 DNA reads TGTGCCAGCAGTTCATTCCGGGGACAAGAGACCCAGTACTTC.

The rearrangement links TRBV27 to TRBJ1-5; no firm D call. Trimming took 1 base from V and 0 from J, leaving 10 bases between them. This CDR3 has 16 residues. Germline CDR1 MNHEY, CDR2 SMNVEV (reference sequence). Written as DNA, the CDR3 is TGTGCCAGCAGTTTATTAGGGCTGAATAGCAATCAGCCCCAGCATTTT. This gives the protein CASSLLGLNSNQPQHF.

This clone was recorded once. The rearrangement links TRBV7-9 to TRBJ2-2; 12 positions match TRBD2. The length of the CDR3 is 15 residues. Germline V lookup: CDR1 SEHNR, CDR2 FQNEAQ (reference sequence). The ends lost 8 bases at V and 6 bases at J; junction bases unmatched: 7. The CDR3 sequence is CASSPSGRASGELFF. As DNA, the CDR3 is TGTGCCAGCTCCCCTAGCGGGAGGGCCTCCGGGGAGCTGTTTTTT.